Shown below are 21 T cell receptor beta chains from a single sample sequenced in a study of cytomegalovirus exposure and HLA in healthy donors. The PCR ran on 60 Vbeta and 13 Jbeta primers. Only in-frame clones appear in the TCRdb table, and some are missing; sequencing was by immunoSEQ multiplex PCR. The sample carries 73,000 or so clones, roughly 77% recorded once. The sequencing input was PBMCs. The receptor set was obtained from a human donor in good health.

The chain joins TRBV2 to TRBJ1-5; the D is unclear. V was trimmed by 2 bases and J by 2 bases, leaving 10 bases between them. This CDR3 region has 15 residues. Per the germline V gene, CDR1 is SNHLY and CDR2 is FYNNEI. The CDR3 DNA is TGTGCCAGCAGTGAAAACCCCGGAGGCAATCAGCCCCAGCATTTT. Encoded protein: CASSENPGGNQPQHF.

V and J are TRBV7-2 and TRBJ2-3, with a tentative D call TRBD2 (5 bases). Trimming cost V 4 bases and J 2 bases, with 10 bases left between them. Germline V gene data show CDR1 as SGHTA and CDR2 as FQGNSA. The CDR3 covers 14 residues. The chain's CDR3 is CASSYRTATDTQYF. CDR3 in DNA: TGTGCCAGCAGCTACCGGACTGCCACAGATACGCAGTATTTT.

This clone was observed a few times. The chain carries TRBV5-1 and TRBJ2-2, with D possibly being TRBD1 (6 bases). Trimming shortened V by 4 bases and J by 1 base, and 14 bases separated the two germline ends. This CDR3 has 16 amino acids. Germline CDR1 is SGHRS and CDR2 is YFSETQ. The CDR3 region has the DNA TGCGCCAGCAGCACCTGGACAGTTGGGAACACCGGGGAGCTGTTTTTT. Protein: CASSTWTVGNTGELFF.

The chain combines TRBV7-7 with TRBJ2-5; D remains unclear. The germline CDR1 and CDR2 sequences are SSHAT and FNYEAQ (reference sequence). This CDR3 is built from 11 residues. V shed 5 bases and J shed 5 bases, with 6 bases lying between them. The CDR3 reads CASSPGETQYF. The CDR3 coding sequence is TGTGCCAGCAGCCCCGGGGAGACCCAGTACTTC. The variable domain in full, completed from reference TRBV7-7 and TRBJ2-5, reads GAGVSQSPRYKVTKRGQDVTLRCDPISSHATLYWYQQALGQGPEFLTYFNYEAQPDKSGLPSDRFSAERPEGSISTLTIQRTEQRDSAMYRCASSPGETQYFGPGTRLLVL.

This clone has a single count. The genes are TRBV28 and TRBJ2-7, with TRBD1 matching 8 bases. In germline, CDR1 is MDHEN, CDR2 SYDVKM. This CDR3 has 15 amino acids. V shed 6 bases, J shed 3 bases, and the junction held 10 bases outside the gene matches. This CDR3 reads CASRRDRSLDYEQYF. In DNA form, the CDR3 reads TGTGCCAGCAGGCGGGACAGGTCTTTGGACTACGAGCAGTACTTC.

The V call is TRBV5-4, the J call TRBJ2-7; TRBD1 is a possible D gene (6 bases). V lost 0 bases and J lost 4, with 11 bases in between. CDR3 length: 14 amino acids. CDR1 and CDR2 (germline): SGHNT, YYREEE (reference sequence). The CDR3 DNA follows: TGTGCCAGCAGCTTGGTACAGGGCGGGTACGAGCAGTACTTC. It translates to CASSLVQGGYEQYF.

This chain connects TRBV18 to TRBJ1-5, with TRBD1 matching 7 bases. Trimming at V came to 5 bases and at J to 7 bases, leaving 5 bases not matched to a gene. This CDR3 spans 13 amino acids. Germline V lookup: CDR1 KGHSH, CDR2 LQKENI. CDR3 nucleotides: TGTGCCAGCTCAACACAGGGGAAGCAGCCCCAGCATTTT. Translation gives CASSTQGKQPQHF. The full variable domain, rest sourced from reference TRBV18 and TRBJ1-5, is NAGVMQNPRHLVRRRGQEARLRCSPMKGHSHVYWYRQLPEEGLKFMVYLQKENIIDESGMPKERFSAEFPKEGPSILRIQQVVRGDSAAYFCASSTQGKQPQHFGDGTRLSIL.

CDR3 DNA sequence: TGTGCCTGGAGTTCCCGACAGGGGCTCACAGATACGCAGTATTTT. Translated, it gives CAWSSRQGLTDTQYF. This rearrangement joins TRBV30 to TRBJ2-3; 8 bases match TRBD1. The V gene's germline CDR1 is GTSNPN and CDR2 SVGIG (reference sequence). The trim removed 2 bases at V and 2 bases at J, leaving 6 bases unmatched. The CDR3 has 15 amino acids.

Here the CDR3 reads CASRRTGVEAFF. As DNA, the CDR3 is TGTGCCAGCCGTAGGACAGGGGTTGAAGCTTTCTTT. The gene calls are TRBV2 and TRBJ1-1, with TRBD1 matching over 9 bases. This CDR3 is built from 12 residues. The trim removed 8 bases at V and 7 bases at J, leaving 5 bases unmatched. Germline V gene data show CDR1 as SNHLY and CDR2 as FYNNEI.

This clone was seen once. The CDR3 protein is CASSEWVLGDTEAFF. The CDR3 DNA follows: TGTGCCAGCAGTGAATGGGTCCTAGGTGACACTGAAGCTTTCTTT. V and J are TRBV25-1 and TRBJ1-1; D gene ambiguous. The CDR3 has 15 amino acids. V dropped 1 base and J dropped 3 bases, with 12 bases sitting between them. Germline CDR1 and CDR2: MGHDK and SYGVNS. The full variable domain, with the rest looked up from reference TRBV25-1 and TRBJ1-1, is EADIYQTPRYLVIGTGKKITLECSQTMGHDKMYWYQQDPGMELHLIHYSYGVNSTEKGDLSSESTVSRIRTEHFPLTLESARPSHTSQYLCASSEWVLGDTEAFFGQGTRLTVV.

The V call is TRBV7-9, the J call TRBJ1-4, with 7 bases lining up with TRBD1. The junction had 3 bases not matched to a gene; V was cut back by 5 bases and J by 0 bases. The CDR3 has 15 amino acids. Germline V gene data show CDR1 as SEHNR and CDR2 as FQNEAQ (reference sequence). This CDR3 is CASSPDRATNEKLFF. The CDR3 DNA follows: TGTGCCAGCAGCCCCGACAGGGCAACTAATGAAAAACTGTTTTTT.

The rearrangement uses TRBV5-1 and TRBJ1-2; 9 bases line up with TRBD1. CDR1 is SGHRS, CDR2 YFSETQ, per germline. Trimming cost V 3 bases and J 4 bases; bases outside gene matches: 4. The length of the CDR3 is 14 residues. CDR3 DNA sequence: TGCGCCAGCAGCTCGACAGGGGGAGGCTATGGCTACACCTTC. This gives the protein CASSSTGGGYGYTF.

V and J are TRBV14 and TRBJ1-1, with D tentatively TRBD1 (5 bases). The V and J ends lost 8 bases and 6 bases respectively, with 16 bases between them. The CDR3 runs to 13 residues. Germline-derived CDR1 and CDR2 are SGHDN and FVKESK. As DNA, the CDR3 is TGTGCCAGCGCTCGAAGGGGTCAGGCTGAAGCTTTCTTT. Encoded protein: CASARRGQAEAFF.

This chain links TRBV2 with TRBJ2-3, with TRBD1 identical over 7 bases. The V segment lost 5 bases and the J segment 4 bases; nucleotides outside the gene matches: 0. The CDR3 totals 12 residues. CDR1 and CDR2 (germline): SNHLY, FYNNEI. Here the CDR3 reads CASSQGADTQYF. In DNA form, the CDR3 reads TGTGCCAGCAGTCAGGGGGCAGATACGCAGTATTTT.

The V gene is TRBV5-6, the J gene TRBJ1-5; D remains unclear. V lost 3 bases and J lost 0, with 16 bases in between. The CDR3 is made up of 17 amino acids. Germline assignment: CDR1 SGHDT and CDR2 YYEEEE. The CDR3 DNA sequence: TGTGCCAGCAGCTCAATTCTCGACGGGAATAGCAATCAGCCCCAGCATTTT. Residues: CASSSILDGNSNQPQHF.

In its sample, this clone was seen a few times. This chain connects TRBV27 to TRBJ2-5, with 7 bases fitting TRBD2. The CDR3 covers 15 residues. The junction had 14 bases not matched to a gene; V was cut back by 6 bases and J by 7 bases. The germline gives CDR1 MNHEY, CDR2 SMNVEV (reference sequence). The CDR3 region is CASRTLQGGRGTQYF. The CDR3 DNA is TGTGCCAGCAGGACCCTACAAGGAGGGAGGGGGACCCAGTACTTC.

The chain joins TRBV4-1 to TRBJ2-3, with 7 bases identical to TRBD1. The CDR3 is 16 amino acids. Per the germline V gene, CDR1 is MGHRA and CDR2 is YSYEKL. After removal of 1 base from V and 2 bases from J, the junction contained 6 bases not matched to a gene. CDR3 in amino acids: CASSQVSGGYTDTQYF. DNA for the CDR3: TGCGCCAGCAGCCAAGTGTCAGGGGGATACACAGATACGCAGTATTTT.

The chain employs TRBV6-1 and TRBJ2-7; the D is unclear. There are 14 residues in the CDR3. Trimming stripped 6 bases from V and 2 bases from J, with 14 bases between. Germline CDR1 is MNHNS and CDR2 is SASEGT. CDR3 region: CASRLLELTYEQYF. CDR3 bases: TGTGCCAGCAGACTATTGGAGCTTACCTACGAGCAGTACTTC.

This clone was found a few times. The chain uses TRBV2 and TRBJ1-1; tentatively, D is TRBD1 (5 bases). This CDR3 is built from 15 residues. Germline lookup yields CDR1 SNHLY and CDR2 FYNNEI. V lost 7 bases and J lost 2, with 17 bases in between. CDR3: CASTKGVWVNTEAFF. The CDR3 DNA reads TGTGCCAGCACCAAAGGGGTGTGGGTTAACACTGAAGCTTTCTTT.

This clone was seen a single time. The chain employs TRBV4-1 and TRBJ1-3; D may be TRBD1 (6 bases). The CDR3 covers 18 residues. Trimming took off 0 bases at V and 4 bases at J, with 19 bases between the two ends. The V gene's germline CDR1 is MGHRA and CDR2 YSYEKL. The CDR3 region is CASSQDSGNRVGGNTIYF. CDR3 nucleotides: TGCGCCAGCAGCCAAGATTCGGGAAACAGGGTGGGAGGAAACACCATATATTTT.

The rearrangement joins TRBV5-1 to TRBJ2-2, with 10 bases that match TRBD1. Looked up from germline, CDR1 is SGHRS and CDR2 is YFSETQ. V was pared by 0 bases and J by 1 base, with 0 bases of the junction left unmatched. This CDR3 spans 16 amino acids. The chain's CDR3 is CASSLGDRGNTGELFF. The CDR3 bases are TGCGCCAGCAGCTTGGGGGACAGGGGGAACACCGGGGAGCTGTTTTTT.